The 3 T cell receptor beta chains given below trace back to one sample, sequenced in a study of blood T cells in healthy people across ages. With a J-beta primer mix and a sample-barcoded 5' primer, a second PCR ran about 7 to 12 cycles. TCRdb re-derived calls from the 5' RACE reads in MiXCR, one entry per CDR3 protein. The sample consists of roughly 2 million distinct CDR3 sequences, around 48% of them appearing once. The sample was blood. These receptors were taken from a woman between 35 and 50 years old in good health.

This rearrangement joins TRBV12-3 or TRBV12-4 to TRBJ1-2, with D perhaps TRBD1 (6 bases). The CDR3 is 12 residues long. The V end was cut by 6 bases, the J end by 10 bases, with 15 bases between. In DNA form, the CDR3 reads TGTGCCAGCAGCCTGTGGGGGGGCCTCTACACCTTC. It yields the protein CASSLWGGLYTF.

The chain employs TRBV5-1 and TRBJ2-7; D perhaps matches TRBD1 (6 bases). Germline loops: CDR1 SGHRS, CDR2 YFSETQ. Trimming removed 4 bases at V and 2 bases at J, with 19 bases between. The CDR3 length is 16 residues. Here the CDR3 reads CASSANQGILTYEQYF. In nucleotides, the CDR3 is TGCGCCAGCAGCGCTAACCAGGGGATACTTACCTACGAGCAGTACTTC.

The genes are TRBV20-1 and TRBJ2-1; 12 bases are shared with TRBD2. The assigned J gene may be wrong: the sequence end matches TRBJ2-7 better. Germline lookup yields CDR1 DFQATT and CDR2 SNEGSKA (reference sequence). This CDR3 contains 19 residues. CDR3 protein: CSASPRELAGGLSYNEQYF. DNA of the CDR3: TGCAGTGCTAGTCCTCGTGAGCTAGCGGGGGGGCTCTCCTACAATGAGCAGTACTTC.